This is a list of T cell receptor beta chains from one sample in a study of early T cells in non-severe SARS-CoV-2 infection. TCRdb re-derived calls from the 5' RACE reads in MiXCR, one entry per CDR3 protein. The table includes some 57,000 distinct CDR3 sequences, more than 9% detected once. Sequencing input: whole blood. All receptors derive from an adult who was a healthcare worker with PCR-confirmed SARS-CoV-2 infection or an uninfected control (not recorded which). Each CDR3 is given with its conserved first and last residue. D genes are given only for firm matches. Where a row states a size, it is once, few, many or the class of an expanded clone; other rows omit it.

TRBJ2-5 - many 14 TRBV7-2 TGTGCCAGCAGCTACTTAGGGGTTGAGGAGGCCCAGTACTTC CASSYLGVEEAQYF
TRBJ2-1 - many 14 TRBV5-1 TGCGCCAGCAGTATTCTGAGCTCCTACAATGAGCAGTTCTTC CASSILSSYNEQFF
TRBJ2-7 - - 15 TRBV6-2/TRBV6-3 TGTGCCAGCAGTTACGAGGGGGGAGCGGCCTACGAGCAGTACTTC CASSYEGGAAYEQYF
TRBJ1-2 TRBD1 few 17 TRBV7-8 TGTGCCAGCAAAGAAACCCCGGGACAGGGGGCTGCATATGGCTACACCTTC CASKETPGQGAAYGYTF
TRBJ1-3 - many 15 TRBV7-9 TGTGCCAGCAGCTTGGGACAACTCTCTGGAAACACCATATATTTT CASSLGQLSGNTIYF
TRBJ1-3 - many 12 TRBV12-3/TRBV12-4 TGTGCCAGCAGTTACTCTGGAAACACCATATATTTT CASSYSGNTIYF
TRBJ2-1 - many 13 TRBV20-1 TGCAGTGCTAGTCTGATGTGGGGACCCGAGCAGTTCTTC CSASLMWGPEQFF
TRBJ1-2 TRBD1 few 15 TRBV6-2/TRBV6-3 TGTGCCAGCAGACGATCCACAGGGGGCCGAGATGGCTACACCTTC CASRRSTGGRDGYTF
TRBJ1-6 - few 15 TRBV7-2 TGTGCCAGCAGCTACGGGGGAGCTGGCAATTCACCCCTCCACTTT CASSYGGAGNSPLHF
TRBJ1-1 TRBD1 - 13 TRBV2 TGTGCCAGCGGGGACAGGGTGTACACTGAAGCTTTCTTT CASGDRVYTEAFF
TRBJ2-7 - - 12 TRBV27 TGTGCCAGCGGGACATTCTCCTACGAGCAGTACTTC CASGTFSYEQYF
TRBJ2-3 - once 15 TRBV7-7 TGTGCTAGCAGCTTTGGGCCAGAGACCACAGATACGCAGTATTTT CASSFGPETTDTQYF
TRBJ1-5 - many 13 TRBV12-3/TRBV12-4 TGTGCCAGCAGTTTAAGTCGAGATCAGCCCCAGCATTTT CASSLSRDQPQHF
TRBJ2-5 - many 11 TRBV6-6 TGTGCCAGCAGTTATTTGCAGACCCAGTACTTC CASSYLQTQYF
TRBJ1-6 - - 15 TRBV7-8 TGTGCCAGCAGCTCCCGGACACTGGAACGTTCACCCCTCCACTTT CASSSRTLERSPLHF
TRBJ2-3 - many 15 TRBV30 TGTGCCTGGAGTCGCCAGCCTAGCGTTACAGATACGCAGTATTTT CAWSRQPSVTDTQYF
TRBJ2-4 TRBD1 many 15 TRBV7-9 TGTGCCAGCAGCGCAGGGGGATTGGCCAAAAACATTCAGTACTTC CASSAGGLAKNIQYF
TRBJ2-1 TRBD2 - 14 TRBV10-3 TGTGCCATCAGTGATGGGCGGGGGGGCACTGAGCAGTTCTTC CAISDGRGGTEQFF
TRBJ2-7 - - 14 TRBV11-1 TGTGCCAGCAGCTTTGGGTTACAATCCTACGAGCAGTACTTC CASSFGLQSYEQYF
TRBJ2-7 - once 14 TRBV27 TGTGCCAGCAGTTTAAGCAGGCGCTCCTACGAGCAGTACTTC CASSLSRRSYEQYF